This T cell receptor beta chain emerged from a study of blood T cell repertoires in COVID-19. The method was immunoSEQ multiplex PCR; TCRdb's version includes in-frame clones alone and lacks a portion of them. This sample has about 190,000 clones; around 91% occur once, and the top ten carry 0.62%. V dropped 6 bases and J dropped 13 bases, with 27 bases sitting between them. The germline CDR1 and CDR2 sequences are SEHNR and FQNEAQ (reference sequence). This CDR3 has 16 residues. The sample was peripheral blood. This chain joins TRBV7-9 and TRBJ1-4; tentatively, D is TRBD1 (6 bases). The origin of this receptor is a man aged 45-65 years with acute or convalescent COVID-19. The CDR3 DNA reads TGTGCCAGCAGTCGAGACAGGACTCTGGAGAGAAGAGGACTGTTTTTT. Translating it yields CASSRDRTLERRGLFF.